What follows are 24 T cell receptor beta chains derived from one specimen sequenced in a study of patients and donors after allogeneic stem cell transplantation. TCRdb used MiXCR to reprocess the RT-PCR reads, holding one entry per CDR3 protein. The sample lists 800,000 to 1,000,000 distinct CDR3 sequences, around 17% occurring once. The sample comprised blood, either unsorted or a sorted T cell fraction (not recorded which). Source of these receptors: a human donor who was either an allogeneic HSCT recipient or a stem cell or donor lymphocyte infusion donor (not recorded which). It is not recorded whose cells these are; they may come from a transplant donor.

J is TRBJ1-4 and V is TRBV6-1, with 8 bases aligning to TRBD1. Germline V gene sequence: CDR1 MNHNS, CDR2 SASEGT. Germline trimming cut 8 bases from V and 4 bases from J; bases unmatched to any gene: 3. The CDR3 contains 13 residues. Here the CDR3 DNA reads TGTGCCAGCGGGGACAGGCGTAATGAAAAACTGTTTTTT. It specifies CASGDRRNEKLFF.

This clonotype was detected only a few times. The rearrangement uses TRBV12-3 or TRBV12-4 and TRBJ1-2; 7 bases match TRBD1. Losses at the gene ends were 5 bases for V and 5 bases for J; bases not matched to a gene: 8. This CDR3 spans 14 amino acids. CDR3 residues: CASSTRQGDYGYTF. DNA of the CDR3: TGTGCCAGCAGTACAAGACAGGGAGATTATGGCTACACCTTC.

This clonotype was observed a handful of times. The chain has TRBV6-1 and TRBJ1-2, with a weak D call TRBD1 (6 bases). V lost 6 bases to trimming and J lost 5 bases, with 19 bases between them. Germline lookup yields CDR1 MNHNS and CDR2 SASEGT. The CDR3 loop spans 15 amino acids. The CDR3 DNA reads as TGTGCCAGCAGACCCGGTCCAGGGGAAAGTTATGGCTACACCTTC. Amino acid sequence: CASRPGPGESYGYTF.

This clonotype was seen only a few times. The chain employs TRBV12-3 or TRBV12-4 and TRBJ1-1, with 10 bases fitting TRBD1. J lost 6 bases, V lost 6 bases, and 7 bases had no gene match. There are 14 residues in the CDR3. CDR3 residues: CASRSGQGVSEAFF. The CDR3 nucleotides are TGTGCCAGCAGGTCCGGACAGGGGGTGTCTGAAGCTTTCTTT.

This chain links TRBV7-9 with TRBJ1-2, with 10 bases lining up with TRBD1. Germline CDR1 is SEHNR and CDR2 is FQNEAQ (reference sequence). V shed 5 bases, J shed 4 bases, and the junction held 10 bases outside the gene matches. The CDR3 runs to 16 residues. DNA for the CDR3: TGTGCCAGCAGCGCAAGGGGACAGGGGATTATCTATGGCTACACCTTC. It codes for CASSARGQGIIYGYTF.

The CDR3 DNA is TGTGCCAGTAGTAGGGGACTCCCTAGCACAGATACGCAGTATTTT. Protein product: CASSRGLPSTDTQYF. This chain uses TRBV19 with TRBJ2-3; TRBD2 is a possible D gene (6 bases). The germline V gene encodes CDR1 LNHDA and CDR2 SQIVND (reference sequence). CDR3 length: 15 amino acids. V was clipped by 4 bases and J by 0 bases, with 11 bases between them.

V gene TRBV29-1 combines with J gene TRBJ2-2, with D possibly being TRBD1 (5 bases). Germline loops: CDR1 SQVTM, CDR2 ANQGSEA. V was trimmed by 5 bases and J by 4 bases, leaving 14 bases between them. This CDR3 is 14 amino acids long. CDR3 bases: TGCAGCGTTCATCAGGGTTCGAGCACCGGGGAGCTGTTTTTT. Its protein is CSVHQGSSTGELFF.

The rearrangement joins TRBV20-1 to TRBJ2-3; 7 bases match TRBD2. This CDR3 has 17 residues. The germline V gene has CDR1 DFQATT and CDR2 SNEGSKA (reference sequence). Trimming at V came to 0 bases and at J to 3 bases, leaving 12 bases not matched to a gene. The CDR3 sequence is CSARDRLGLAETDTQYF. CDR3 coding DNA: TGCAGTGCTAGAGATCGGCTCGGGCTAGCGGAAACAGATACGCAGTATTTT.

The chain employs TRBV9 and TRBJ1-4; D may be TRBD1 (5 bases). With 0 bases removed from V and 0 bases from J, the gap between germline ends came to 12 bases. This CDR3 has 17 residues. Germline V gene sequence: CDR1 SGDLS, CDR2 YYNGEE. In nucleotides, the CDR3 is TGTGCCAGCAGCGTAGGGGGCACCCGGGCAACTAATGAAAAACTGTTTTTT. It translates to CASSVGGTRATNEKLFF.

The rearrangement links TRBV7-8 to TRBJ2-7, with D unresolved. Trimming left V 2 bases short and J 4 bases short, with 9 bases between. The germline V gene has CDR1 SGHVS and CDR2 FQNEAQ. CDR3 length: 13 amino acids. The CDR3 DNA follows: TGTGCCAGCAGCTTAAAGCCAGGTTACGAGCAGTACTTC. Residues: CASSLKPGYEQYF.

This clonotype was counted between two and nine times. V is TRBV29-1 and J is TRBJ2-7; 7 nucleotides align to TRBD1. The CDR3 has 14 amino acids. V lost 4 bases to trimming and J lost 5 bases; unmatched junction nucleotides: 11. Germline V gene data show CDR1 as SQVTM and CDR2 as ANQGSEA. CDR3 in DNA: TGCAGCGTTGTTACAGGGGCCGGTCCCCACGAGCAGTACTTC. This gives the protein CSVVTGAGPHEQYF.

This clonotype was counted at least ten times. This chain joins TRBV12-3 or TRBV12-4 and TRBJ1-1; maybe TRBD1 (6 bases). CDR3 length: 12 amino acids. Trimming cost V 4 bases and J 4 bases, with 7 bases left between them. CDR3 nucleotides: TGTGCCAGCAGTTCACAGGGCACTGAAGCTTTCTTT. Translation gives CASSSQGTEAFF.

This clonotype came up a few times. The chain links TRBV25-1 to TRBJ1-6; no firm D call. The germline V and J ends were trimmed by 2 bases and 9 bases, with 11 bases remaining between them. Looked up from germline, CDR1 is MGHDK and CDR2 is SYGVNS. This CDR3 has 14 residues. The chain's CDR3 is CASSEQGEGSPLHF. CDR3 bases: TGTGCCAGCAGTGAACAAGGAGAGGGTTCACCCCTCCACTTT.

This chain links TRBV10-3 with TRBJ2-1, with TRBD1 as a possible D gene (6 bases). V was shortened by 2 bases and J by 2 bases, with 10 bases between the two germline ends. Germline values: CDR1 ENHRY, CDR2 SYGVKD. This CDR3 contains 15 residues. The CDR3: CAISEGGRAYNEQFF. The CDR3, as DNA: TGTGCCATCAGTGAGGGGGGCAGGGCCTACAATGAGCAGTTCTTC.

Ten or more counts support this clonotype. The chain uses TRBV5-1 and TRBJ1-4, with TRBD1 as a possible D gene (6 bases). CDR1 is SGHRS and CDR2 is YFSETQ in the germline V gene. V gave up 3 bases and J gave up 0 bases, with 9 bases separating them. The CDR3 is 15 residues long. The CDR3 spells CASSSTGSTNEKLFF. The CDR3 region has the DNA TGCGCCAGCAGCTCGACAGGTTCAACTAATGAAAAACTGTTTTTT.

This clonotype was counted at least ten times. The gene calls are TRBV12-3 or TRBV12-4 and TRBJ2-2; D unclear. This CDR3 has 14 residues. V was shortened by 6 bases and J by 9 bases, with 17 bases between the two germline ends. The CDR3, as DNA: TGTGCCAGCAGACCGCTCGAAAGGCACCGGGAGCTGTTTTTT. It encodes CASRPLERHRELFF.

CDR3: CASSQTAGRNYGYTF. CDR3 nucleotides: TGTGCCAGCAGCCAGACGGCAGGACGTAACTATGGCTACACCTTC. The V gene is TRBV4-2, the J gene TRBJ1-2; D ambiguous. Germline CDR1 is LGHNA and CDR2 is YNFKEQ. Trimming took 3 bases from V and 1 from J, leaving 12 bases between them. This CDR3 has 15 residues.

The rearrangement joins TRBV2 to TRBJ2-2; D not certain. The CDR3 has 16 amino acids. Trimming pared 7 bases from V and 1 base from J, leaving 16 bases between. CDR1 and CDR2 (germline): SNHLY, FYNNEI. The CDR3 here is CASKVRPTGNTGELFF. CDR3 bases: TGTGCCAGCAAAGTTAGGCCTACGGGGAACACCGGGGAGCTGTTTTTT.

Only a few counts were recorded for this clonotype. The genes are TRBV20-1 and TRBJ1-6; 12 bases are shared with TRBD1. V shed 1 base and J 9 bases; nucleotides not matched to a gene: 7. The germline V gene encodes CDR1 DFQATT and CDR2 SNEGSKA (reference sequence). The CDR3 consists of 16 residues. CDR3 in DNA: TGCAGTGCTAGAGGCTGGGACAGGGGGCTTGGTTCACCCCTCCACTTT. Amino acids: CSARGWDRGLGSPLHF.

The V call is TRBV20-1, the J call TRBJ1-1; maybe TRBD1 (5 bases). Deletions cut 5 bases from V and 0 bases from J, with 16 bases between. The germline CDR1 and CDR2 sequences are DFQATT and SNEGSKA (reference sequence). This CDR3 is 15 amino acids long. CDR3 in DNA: TGCAGTGCTTGCAGGGTCTTTGGGATGAACACTGAAGCTTTCTTT. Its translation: CSACRVFGMNTEAFF.

The CDR3 loop reads CSVTWDTGELFF. In nucleotides, the CDR3 is TGCAGCGTTACTTGGGACACCGGGGAGCTGTTTTTT. This chain joins TRBV29-1 and TRBJ2-2; no reliable D call. The CDR3 totals 12 residues. The germline CDR1 and CDR2 sequences are SQVTM and ANQGSEA. Between the trimmed V and J ends, which lost 5 bases and 3 bases, there was a span of 7 bases.

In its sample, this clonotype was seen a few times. For the CDR3, the DNA is TGTGCCAGCAGCGGAGCCGGGGCCCAGGCTGAAGCTTTCTTT. Translation gives CASSGAGAQAEAFF. V and J are TRBV11-2 and TRBJ1-1; tentatively, D is TRBD1 (5 bases). From germline, CDR1 is SGHAT and CDR2 FQNNGV. The CDR3 consists of 14 residues. Trimming left V 5 bases short and J 6 bases short, with 16 bases between.

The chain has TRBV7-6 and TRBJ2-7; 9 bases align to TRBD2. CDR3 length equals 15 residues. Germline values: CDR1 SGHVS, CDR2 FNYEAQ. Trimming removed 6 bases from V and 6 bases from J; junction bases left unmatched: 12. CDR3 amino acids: CASRPAGGLLSEQYF. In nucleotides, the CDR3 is TGTGCCAGCAGACCCGCGGGGGGGCTGTTGAGCGAGCAGTACTTC.

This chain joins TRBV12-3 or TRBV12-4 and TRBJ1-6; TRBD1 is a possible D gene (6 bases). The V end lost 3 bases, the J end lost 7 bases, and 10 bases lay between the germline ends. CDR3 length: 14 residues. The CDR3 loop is CASSFGGRNSPLHF. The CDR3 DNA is TGTGCCAGCAGTTTCGGGGGGCGGAATTCACCCCTCCACTTT.